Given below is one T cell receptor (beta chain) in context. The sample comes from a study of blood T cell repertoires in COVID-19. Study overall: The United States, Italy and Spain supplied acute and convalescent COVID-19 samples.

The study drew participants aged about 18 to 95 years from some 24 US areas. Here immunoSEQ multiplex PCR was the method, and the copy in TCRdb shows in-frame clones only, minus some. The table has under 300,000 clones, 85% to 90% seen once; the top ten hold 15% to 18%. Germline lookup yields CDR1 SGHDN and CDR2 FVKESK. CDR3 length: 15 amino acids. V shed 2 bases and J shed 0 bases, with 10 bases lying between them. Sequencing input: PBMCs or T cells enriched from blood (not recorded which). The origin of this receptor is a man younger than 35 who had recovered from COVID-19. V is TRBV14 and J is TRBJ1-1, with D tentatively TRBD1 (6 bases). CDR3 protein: CASSQHGGMNTEAFF. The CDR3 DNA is TGTGCCAGCAGCCAACATGGGGGCATGAACACTGAAGCTTTCTTT. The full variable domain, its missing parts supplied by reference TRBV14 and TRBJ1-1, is EAGVTQFPSHSVIEKGQTVTLRCDPISGHDNLYWYRRVMGKEIKFLLHFVKESKQDESGMPNNRFLAERTGGTYSTLKVQPAELEDSGVYFCASSQHGGMNTEAFFGQGTRLTVV.